A single sample is the source of the 6 T cell receptor beta chains below, sequenced in a study of human T cells and chemical hapten exposure. Time point described: patch test 2, 6 weeks after DPC sensitization. Treatment of the sample: therapeutic diphenylcyclopropenone sensitization with weekly scalp DPC. TCRdb fed the RACE reads into MiXCR, producing one record per CDR3 protein. The sample holds some 79,000 distinct CDR3 sequences, 10% seen once. The material was whole blood, obtained in connection with sensitization to the hapten diphenylcyclopropenone (DPC). These receptors all come from a woman aged 45 to 65 with alopecia areata. Some clones in this sample may be carry-over from other donors' samples.

This clonotype has at least ten counts. The chain carries TRBV18 and TRBJ2-6; no reliable D call. V was pared by 9 bases and J by 0 bases, with 12 bases between. The CDR3 extends over 15 amino acids. Per the germline V gene, CDR1 is KGHSH and CDR2 is LQKENI. The CDR3 reads CASHKGASGANVLTF. As DNA, the CDR3 is TGTGCCAGTCATAAAGGCGCCTCTGGGGCCAACGTCCTGACTTTC.

In this sample, this clonotype turned up many times. The chain carries TRBV18 and TRBJ2-1; D is ambiguous. V lost 3 bases and J 8 bases, leaving 11 bases between the germline ends. The CDR3 extends over 13 amino acids. Germline V lookup: CDR1 KGHSH, CDR2 LQKENI. CDR3 protein: CASSPPLTDEQFF. The CDR3 DNA sequence: TGTGCCAGCTCACCCCCTTTGACGGATGAGCAGTTCTTC.

This clonotype was seen only a few times. The chain combines TRBV9 with TRBJ2-1; possibly TRBD2 for D (6 bases). Trimming stripped 0 bases from V and 2 bases from J, with 9 bases between. The germline V gene encodes CDR1 SGDLS and CDR2 YYNGEE. The CDR3 contains 15 residues. The CDR3 is CASSVAGSTYNEQFF. In DNA, the CDR3 is TGTGCCAGCAGCGTAGCCGGGAGCACCTACAATGAGCAGTTCTTC.

About this clonotype itself: This may come from a read error, since a much larger clone is one base off. This rearrangement joins TRBV5-5 to TRBJ1-2, with 11 bases aligning to TRBD1. This CDR3 has 17 amino acids. CDR1 is SGHKS, CDR2 YYEKEE, per germline (reference sequence). This CDR3 is CASSEARTGGAYYGYIF. Here the CDR3 DNA reads TGTGCCAGCAGCGAAGCTAGGACAGGGGGCGCATATTATGGCTACATCTTC.

This clonotype was picked up a small number of times. The chain has TRBV6-1 and TRBJ2-7; D gene unclear. V was cut by 4 bases and J by 3 bases, with 7 bases left in between. The CDR3 is made up of 12 amino acids. Germline-derived CDR1 and CDR2 are MNHNS and SASEGT. CDR3 DNA: TGTGCCAGCAGTGTCTCGGGCTACGAGCAGTACTTC. Translation: CASSVSGYEQYF.

Points on this clonotype: This may be a read error, as it is one base from a much larger clone. The chain combines TRBV2 with TRBJ1-5; D unresolved. The ends were cut back, 4 bases at V and 2 bases at J, with 3 bases in the middle. Germline CDR1 reads SNHLY; CDR2 reads FYNNEI. The CDR3 extends over 12 amino acids. The CDR3 region has the DNA TGTGCCAGCAGTGCCTGCAATCAGCCCCAGCATTTT. Its protein is CASSACNQPQHF.